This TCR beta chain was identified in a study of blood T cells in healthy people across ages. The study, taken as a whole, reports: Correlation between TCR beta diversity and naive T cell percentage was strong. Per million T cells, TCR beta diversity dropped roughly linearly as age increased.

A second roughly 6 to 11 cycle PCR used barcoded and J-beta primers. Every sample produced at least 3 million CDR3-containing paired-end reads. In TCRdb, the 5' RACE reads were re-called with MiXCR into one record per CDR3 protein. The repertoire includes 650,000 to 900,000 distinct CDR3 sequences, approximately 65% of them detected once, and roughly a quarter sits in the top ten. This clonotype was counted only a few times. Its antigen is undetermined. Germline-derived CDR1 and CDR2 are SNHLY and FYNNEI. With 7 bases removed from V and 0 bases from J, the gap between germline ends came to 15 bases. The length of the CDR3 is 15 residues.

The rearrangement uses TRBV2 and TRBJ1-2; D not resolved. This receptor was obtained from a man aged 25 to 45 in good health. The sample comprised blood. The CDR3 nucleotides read TGTGCCAGCAACACACGGAGGGAATCTAACTATGGCTACACCTTC. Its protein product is CASNTRRESNYGYTF.